This TCR beta chain was recovered during a study of CD8+ T cells in alopecia areata (dated by TCRdb to between 2018 and 2020). At the level of the whole study: Treated patients were enrolled in an open-label pilot trial of oral tofacitinib at 5 to 10 mg twice daily for moderate-to-severe alopecia areata. Patients stayed on tofacitinib for 6 to 18 months and then had 6 months of follow-up off drug so that delayed response and recurrence could be assessed. The SALT score, which quantifies the percentage of affected scalp surface area, was used to measure disease severity in treated patients. The study used high-throughput TCRbeta sequencing to examine T cell clonal expansion in alopecia areata, in both the C3H/HeJ mouse model and human patients. In humans, TCRbeta sequencing was performed on scalp tissue and on sorted CD4+ and CD8+ peripheral blood T cells from healthy controls and from patients with patchy or totalis/universalis alopecia areata. Tofacitinib-treated patients had biopsies at baseline and at 4 and 24 weeks of treatment, with a later scalp biopsy in several patients. Clonality in the scalp was compared among normal scalp (n=4), patchy alopecia areata scalp (n=8), and alopecia totalis/universalis scalp (n=8). RNA was extracted with the PAXgene miRNA kit for fixed scalp, the miRNeasy kit for PBMCs, and the RNeasy kit for mouse skin. Amplification of TCRbeta CDR3 regions was done by immunoSEQ multiplex PCR using 35 Vbeta forward primers and 13 Jbeta reverse primers. Overall results and qualifications from the work: Because the treated cohort was small and had just a single nonresponder, larger studies are needed to establish links between baseline CD8+ expansion and response. Scalp clonality and the number of expanded CD8+ clones among the top 100 scalp clones were significantly decreased by tofacitinib. Many expanded lesional clones persisted in scalp and blood during tofacitinib treatment, which may partly explain relapse after stopping treatment. Compared with normal scalp, lesional scalp, particularly in alopecia totalis/universalis, had higher clonality and more expanded CD8+ clones, which suggests antigenic drive. Resident alphabeta T cells in normal human skin are also sequenced, complicating scalp TCR repertoire analysis, unlike mouse skin dominated by gammadelta T cells. Compared with mice, TCR sequences shared between patients were less clear, possibly partly because of HLA diversity across the patient population.

This specimen's treatment or condition label, per the study, means: oral pan-JAK inhibitor, 5-10 mg twice daily. Lesional scalp punch biopsies and peripheral blood were obtained from alopecia areata patients. PBMCs were separated by density centrifugation and stained for CD3, CD4 and CD8, after which CD4+ and CD8+ T cells were sorted on a FACSAria. The library relied on the immunoSEQ multiplex PCR assay. RNA was extracted from all samples and reverse transcribed into cDNA, which served as template for TCR sequencing. SuperScript III was used to make first-strand cDNA, primed with a 2:1 mix of oligo-dT and random hexamers. A synthetic immune receptor repertoire was used to assess amplification bias, and residual bias was removed computationally. The study's own analysis went as follows. Raw reads were preprocessed to remove errors, and CDR3 was defined according to IMGT conventions as the region from the conserved cysteine to phenylalanine. Clonality was computed by normalizing Shannon entropy by log2 of the number of productive unique TCRs and subtracting the result from 1. CD4 or CD8 identity of scalp clones was inferred by cross-referencing scalp TCRbeta sequences with sorted blood CD4 and CD8 repertoires. Entries here come from immuneACCESS through TCRdb and include only in-frame sequences with V and J called. Some clones fail to appear in such tables; in the studies checked, an unresolved V gene covers under half of the shortfall, and the cause of the remainder is unknown. D and trimming come from the DNA, and the V and J calls and clone size come from that table. The table for this sample lists some 170,000 clones; about 61% of them were counted only once. The ten biggest clones cover about a sixth of the sample.

About this clone itself: What antigen it recognizes has not been identified. The input lacks base qualities; no much larger clone sits a single base away.

The receptor was derived from a human donor with alopecia areata. This material consisted of CD4+ T cells sorted from blood, taken between weeks 55 and 65, from a patient treated with tofacitinib.

DNA sequence: TGTGCCAGCAGCCCGAATCGACAGGGGGCTAATACGCAGTATTTT. It encodes CASSPNRQGANTQYF. The chain uses TRBV4-2 and TRBJ2-3, with 10 bases in between that match TRBD1. Counted from cysteine to phenylalanine, this CDR3 has 15 amino acids. Just CDR3 DNA is preserved here, 45 bases in frame from base 1. The V end gives up 4 bases and the J end 7 bases, leaving 8 bases in the junction not matched to a gene. The germline V gene encodes CDR1 LGHNA and CDR2 YNFKEQ.